This TCR beta chain was obtained from a study of early T cells in non-severe SARS-CoV-2 infection. This clonotype was detected a few times. TCRdb itself ran the 5' RACE reads through MiXCR, one entry per CDR3 protein. Found here are 66,000 or so distinct CDR3 sequences, roughly a tenth of them singletons; the top ten hold 1.7%. The receptor comes from an adult who was a healthcare worker with PCR-confirmed SARS-CoV-2 infection or an uninfected control (not recorded which). The sequenced sample consisted of whole blood.

CDR3 sequence reads: CSAPRDRTDTQYF. The CDR3 coding sequence is TGCAGTGCCCCCCGGGACAGAACAGATACGCAGTATTTT. The gene calls are TRBV20-1 and TRBJ2-3; 7 bases agree with TRBD1. The CDR3 is 13 amino acids. CDR1 DFQATT and CDR2 SNEGSKA come from the germline V gene (reference sequence). The J segment lost 3 bases and the V segment lost 6 bases, leaving 6 bases of the junction unmatched.